This T cell receptor beta chain was observed in a study of blood T cell repertoires in COVID-19. Study overall: COVID-19 samples, acute and convalescent, were from the United States, Italy and Spain.

Self-reported history from a screening survey and questionnaire set each donor's cohort. Two negative PCRs, clearance, or symptom resolution had been documented for recovered Cohort 3 donors. Trimming removed 2 bases at V and 4 bases at J, with 8 bases between. This CDR3 has 13 amino acids. In germline, CDR1 is SEHNR, CDR2 FQNEAQ (reference sequence). Only in-frame clones appear in the TCRdb table, and some are missing; sequencing was by immunoSEQ multiplex PCR. Of 150,000 or so clones listed, 80% to 90% are singletons. J is TRBJ1-1 and V is TRBV7-9, with D possibly TRBD1 on 6 matching bases. The sample comprised PBMCs or T cells enriched from blood (not recorded which). The TCR was taken from a man in his fifties or sixties who had recovered from COVID-19. The chain's CDR3 is CASSLKGVTEAFF. Here the CDR3 DNA reads TGTGCCAGCAGCTTAAAGGGGGTCACTGAAGCTTTCTTT.